The sequence of this TCR beta chain was determined in a study of cytomegalovirus exposure and HLA in healthy donors. Study findings and constraints: Because they were indistinguishable, some V segments, including TRBV6-2 and TRBV6-3, were excluded.

Germline CDR1 is SNHLY and CDR2 is FYNNEI. The CDR3 is 13 residues long. V shed 11 bases, J shed 6 bases, and the junction held 12 bases outside the gene matches. 13 Jbeta primers and 60 Vbeta primers were used for the PCR. Profiling relied on immunoSEQ multiplex PCR, and the TCRdb table lists in-frame clones only, not all of them. The repertoire holds about 200,000 clones, with 70% to 85% as singletons. Turning to this clone: Its antigen is still unknown.

The TCR was taken from a man aged 45-60 years in good health and CMV-seronegative. V gene TRBV2 combines with J gene TRBJ2-7; 8 nucleotides line up with TRBD2. Sample: PBMCs. The DNA of the CDR3 is TGTGCCGGCGCCCGGGAGGGCCGAGGCGAGCAGTACTTC. Amino acids: CAGAREGRGEQYF. Looking up the rest from reference TRBV2 and TRBJ2-7 gives the full variable domain: EPEVTQTPSHQVTQMGQEVILRCVPISNHLYFYWYRQILGQKVEFLVSFYNNEISEKSEIFDDQFSVERPDGSNFTLKIRSTKLEDSAMYFCAGAREGRGEQYFGPGTRLTVT.